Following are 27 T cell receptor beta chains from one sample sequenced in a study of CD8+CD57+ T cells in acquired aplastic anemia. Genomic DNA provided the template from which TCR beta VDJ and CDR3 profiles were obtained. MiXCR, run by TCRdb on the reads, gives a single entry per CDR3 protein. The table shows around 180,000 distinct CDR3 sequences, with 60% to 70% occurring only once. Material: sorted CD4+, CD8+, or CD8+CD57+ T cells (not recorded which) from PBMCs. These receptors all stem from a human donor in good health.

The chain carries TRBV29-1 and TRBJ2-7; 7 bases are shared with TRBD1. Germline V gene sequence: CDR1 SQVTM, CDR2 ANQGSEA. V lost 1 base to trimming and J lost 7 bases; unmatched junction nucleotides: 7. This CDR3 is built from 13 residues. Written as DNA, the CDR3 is TGCAGCGTTGAAGGGGGCAGGGGGTCGGAGCAGTACTTC. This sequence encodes CSVEGGRGSEQYF.

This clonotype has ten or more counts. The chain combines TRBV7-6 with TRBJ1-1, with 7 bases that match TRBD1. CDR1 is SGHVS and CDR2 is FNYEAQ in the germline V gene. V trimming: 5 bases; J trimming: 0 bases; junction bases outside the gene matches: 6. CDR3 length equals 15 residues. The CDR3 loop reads CASSPVTGMNTEAFF. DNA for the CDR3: TGTGCCAGCAGCCCGGTGACAGGGATGAACACTGAAGCTTTCTTT.

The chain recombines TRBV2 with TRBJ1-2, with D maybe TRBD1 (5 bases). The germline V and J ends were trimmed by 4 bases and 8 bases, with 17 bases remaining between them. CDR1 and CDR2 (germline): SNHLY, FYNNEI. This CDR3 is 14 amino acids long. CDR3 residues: CASSAARGAVGYTF. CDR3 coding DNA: TGTGCCAGCAGTGCGGCAAGGGGCGCGGTAGGCTACACCTTC.

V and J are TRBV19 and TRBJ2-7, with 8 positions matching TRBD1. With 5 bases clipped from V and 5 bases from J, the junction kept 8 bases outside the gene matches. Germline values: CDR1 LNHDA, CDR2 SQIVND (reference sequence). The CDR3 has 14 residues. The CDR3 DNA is TGTGCCAGTAGTGCCAGGACAGGGTCCCACGAGCAGTACTTC. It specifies CASSARTGSHEQYF. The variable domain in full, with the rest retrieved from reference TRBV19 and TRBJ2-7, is DGGITQSPKYLFRKEGQNVTLSCEQNLNHDAMYWYRQDPGQGLRLIYYSQIVNDFQKGDIAEGYSVSREKKESFPLTVTSAQKNPTAFYLCASSARTGSHEQYFGPGTRLTVT.

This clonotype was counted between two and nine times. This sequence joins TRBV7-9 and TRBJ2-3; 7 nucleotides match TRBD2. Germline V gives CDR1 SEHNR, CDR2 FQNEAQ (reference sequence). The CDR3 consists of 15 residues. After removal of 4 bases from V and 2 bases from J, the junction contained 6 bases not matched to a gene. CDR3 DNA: TGTGCCAGCAGCTCTCGGGAGGCCAACACAGATACGCAGTATTTT. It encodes CASSSREANTDTQYF. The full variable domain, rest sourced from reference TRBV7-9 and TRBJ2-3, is DTGVSQNPRHKITKRGQNVTFRCDPISEHNRLYWYRQTLGQGPEFLTYFQNEAQLEKSRLLSDRFSAERPKGSFSTLEIQRTEQGDSAMYLCASSSREANTDTQYFGPGTRLTVL.

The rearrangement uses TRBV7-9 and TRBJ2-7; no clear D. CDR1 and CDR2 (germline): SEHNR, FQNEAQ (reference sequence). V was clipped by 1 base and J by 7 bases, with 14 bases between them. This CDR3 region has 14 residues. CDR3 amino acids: CASSLVRALDEQYF. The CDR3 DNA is TGTGCCAGCAGCTTAGTTAGGGCCCTTGATGAGCAGTACTTC.

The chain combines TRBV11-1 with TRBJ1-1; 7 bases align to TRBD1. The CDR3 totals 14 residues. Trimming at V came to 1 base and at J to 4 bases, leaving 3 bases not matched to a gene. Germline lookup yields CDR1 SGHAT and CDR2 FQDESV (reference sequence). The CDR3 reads CASSLEGTATEAFF. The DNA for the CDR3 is TGTGCCAGCAGCTTAGAAGGGACAGCCACTGAAGCTTTCTTT.

CDR3 DNA: TGCAGTGCTAGAGAGGACAGGGGGCTAAGCTCCTACAATGAGCAGTTCTTC. As protein: CSAREDRGLSSYNEQFF. The J gene is TRBJ2-1, the V gene TRBV20-1, with TRBD1 matching over 11 bases. V trimming: 0 bases; J trimming: 0 bases; junction bases outside the gene matches: 4. CDR1 is DFQATT, CDR2 SNEGSKA, per germline (reference sequence). The CDR3 is made up of 17 amino acids.

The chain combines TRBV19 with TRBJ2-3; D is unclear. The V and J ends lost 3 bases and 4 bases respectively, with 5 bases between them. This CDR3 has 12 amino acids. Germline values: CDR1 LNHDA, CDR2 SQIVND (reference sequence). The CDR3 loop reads CASSIFADTQYF. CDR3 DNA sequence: TGTGCCAGTAGTATCTTCGCAGATACGCAGTATTTT.

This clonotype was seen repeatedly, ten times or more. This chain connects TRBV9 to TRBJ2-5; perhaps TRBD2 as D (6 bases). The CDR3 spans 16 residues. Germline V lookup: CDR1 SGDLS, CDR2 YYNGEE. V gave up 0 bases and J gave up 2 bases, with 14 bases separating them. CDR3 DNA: TGTGCCAGCAGCGTAGGGGGGTGGGGGGTGCAAGAGACCCAGTACTTC. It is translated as CASSVGGWGVQETQYF.

In DNA, the CDR3 is TGTGCCAGCAGCCAAAACAGGGGGGGGAGCTATAGCAATCAGCCCCAGCATTTT. Translated: CASSQNRGGSYSNQPQHF. The J gene is TRBJ1-5, the V gene TRBV14, with 8 bases lining up with TRBD1. After removal of 2 bases from V and 0 bases from J, the junction contained 9 bases not matched to a gene. CDR1 SGHDN and CDR2 FVKESK come from the germline V gene. The CDR3 is 18 residues long.

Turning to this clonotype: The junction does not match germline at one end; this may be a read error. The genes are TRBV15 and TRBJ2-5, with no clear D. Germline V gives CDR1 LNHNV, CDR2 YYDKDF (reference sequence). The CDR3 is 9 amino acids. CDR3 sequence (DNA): TGTGCCACCAGCAGAGATGGGGACTTC. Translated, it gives CATSRDGDF. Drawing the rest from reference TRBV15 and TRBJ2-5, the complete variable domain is DAMVIQNPRYQVTQFGKPVTLSCSQTLNHNVMYWYQQKSSQAPKLLFHYYDKDFNNEADTPDNFQSRRPNTSFCFLDIRSPGLGDTAMYLCATSRDGDFGPGTRLLVL.

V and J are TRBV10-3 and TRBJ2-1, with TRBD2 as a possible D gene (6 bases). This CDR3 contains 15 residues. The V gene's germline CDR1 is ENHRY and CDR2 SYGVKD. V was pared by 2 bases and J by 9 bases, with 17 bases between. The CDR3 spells CAISETGDGSPEQFF. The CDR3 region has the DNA TGTGCCATCAGTGAGACTGGGGACGGGAGTCCTGAGCAGTTCTTC.

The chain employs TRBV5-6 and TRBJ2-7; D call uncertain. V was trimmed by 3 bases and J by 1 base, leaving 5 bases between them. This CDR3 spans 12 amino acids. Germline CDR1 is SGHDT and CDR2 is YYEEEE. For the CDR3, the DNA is TGTGCCAGCAGCTGGACGTCCTACGAGCAGTACTTC. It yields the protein CASSWTSYEQYF.

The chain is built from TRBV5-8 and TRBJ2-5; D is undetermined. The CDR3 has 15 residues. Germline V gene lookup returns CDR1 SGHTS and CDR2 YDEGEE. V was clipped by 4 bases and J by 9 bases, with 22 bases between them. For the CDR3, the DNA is TGTGCCAGCAGCCAAGATCAAGGCCAGCATGGGTCCCAGTACTTC. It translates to CASSQDQGQHGSQYF.

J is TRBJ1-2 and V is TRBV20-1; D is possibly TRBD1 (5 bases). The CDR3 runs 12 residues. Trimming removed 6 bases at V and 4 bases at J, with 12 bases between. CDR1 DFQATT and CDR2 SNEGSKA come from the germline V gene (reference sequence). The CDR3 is CSAPRESYGYTF. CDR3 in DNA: TGCAGTGCCCCCAGGGAGTCCTATGGCTACACCTTC.

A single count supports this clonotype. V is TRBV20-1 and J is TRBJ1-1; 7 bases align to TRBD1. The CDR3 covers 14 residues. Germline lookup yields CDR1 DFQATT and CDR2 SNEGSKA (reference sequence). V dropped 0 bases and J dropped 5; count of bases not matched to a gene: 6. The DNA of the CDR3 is TGCAGTGCTAGAGACGAGGGGGCAGTTACTGAAGCTTTCTTT. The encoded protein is CSARDEGAVTEAFF.

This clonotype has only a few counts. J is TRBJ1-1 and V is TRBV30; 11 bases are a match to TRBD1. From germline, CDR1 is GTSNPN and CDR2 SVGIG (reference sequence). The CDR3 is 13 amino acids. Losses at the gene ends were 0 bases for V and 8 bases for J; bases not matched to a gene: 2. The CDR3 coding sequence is TGTGCCTGGAGTGTGGGGACAGGGGGGGAAGCTTTCTTT. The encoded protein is CAWSVGTGGEAFF.

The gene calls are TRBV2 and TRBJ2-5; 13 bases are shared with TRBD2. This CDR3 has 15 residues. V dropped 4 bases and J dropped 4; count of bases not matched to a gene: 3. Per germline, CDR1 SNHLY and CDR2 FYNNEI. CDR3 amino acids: CASSGTSGGGETQYF. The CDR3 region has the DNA TGTGCCAGCAGTGGCACTAGCGGGGGGGGAGAGACCCAGTACTTC.

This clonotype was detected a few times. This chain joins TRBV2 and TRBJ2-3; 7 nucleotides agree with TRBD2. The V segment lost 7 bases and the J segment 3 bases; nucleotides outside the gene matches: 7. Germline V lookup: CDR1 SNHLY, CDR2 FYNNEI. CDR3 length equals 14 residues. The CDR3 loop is CASKLGLVTDTQYF. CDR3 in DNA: TGTGCCAGCAAGCTCGGACTAGTAACAGATACGCAGTATTTT.

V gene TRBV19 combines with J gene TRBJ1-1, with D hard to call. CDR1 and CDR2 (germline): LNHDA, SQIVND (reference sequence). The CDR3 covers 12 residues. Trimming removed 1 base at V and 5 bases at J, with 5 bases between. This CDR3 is CASSIGWTEAFF. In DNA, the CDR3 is TGTGCCAGTAGTATAGGGTGGACTGAAGCTTTCTTT.

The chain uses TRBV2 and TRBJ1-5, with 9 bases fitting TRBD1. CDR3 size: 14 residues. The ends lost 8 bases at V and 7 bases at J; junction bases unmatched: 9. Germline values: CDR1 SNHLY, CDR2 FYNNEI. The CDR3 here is CASGAQGARQPQHF. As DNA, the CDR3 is TGTGCCAGCGGCGCACAGGGGGCTAGGCAGCCCCAGCATTTT. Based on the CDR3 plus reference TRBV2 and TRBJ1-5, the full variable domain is EPEVTQTPSHQVTQMGQEVILRCVPISNHLYFYWYRQILGQKVEFLVSFYNNEISEKSEIFDDQFSVERPDGSNFTLKIRSTKLEDSAMYFCASGAQGARQPQHFGDGTRLSIL.

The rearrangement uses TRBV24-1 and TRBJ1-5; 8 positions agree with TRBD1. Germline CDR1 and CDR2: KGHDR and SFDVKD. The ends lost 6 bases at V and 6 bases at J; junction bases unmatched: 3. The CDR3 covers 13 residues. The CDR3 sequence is CATSRTGGQPQHF. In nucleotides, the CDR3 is TGTGCCACCAGTCGAACAGGGGGTCAGCCCCAGCATTTT.

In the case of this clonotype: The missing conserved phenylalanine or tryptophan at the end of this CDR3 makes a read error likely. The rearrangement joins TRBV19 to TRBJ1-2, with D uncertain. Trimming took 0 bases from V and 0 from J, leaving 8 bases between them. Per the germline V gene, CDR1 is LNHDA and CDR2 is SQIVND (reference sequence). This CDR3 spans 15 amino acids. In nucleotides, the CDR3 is TGTGCCAGTAGTATAGATCTGGCGGCTAACTATGGCTACACCCTC. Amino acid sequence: CASSIDLAANYGYTL.

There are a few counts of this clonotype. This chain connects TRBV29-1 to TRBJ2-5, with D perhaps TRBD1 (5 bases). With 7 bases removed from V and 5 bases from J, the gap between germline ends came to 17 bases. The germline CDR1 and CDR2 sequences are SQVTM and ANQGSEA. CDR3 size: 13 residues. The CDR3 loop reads CSGNSGAVETQYF. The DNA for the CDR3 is TGCAGCGGTAACAGTGGGGCGGTGGAGACCCAGTACTTC.

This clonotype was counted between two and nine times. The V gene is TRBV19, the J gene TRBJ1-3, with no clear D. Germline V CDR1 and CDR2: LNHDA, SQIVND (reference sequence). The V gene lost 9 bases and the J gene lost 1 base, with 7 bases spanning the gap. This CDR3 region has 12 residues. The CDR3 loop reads CASSFSGNTIYF. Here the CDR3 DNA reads TGTGCCAGCTCGTTTTCTGGAAACACCATATATTTT.

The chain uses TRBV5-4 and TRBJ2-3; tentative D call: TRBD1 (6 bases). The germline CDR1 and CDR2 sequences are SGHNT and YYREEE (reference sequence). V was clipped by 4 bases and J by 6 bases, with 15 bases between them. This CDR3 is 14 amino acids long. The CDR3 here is CASSINRDGDTQYF. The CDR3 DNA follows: TGTGCCAGCAGCATCAACAGGGATGGGGATACGCAGTATTTT. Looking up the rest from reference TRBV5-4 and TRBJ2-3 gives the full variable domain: ETGVTQSPTHLIKTRGQQVTLRCSSQSGHNTVSWYQQALGQGPQFIFQYYREEENGRGNFPPRFSGLQFPNYSSELNVNALELDDSALYLCASSINRDGDTQYFGPGTRLTVL.